The source of this T cell receptor (beta chain) is a study of blood T cells in healthy people across ages. General observations from the study: Measured against age, TCR beta diversity per million T cells decreased in a roughly linear manner.

With V trimmed by 2 bases and J by 5 bases, 12 bases remained unmatched. The CDR3 covers 16 residues. The germline gives CDR1 MDHEN, CDR2 SYDVKM. To note about this clonotype: Antigen specificity is unknown.

Combining a sample-barcoded 5' primer with a J-beta primer mix, a second PCR ran for roughly 6 to 12 cycles. In TCRdb, the 5' RACE reads were re-called with MiXCR into one record per CDR3 protein. The table includes approximately 790,000 distinct CDR3 sequences, 62% detected once. This TCR came from a man aged 25 to 40 in good health. Sequencing used blood. This sequence joins TRBV28 and TRBJ2-7; 7 nucleotides agree with TRBD1. In DNA form, the CDR3 reads TGTGCCAGCAGTTTACGTCAGACAGGGCGTATCGACGAGCAGTACTTC. Encoded protein: CASSLRQTGRIDEQYF.